This paragraph covers one TCR beta chain sequence. Its antigen remains undetermined. The record has no base qualities; no much larger clone is one base away. Cut back by 2 bases and 1 base, the V and J ends lie 4 bases apart. The germline V gene encodes CDR1 SGHTA and CDR2 FQGNSA. Measured from the cysteine to the phenylalanine, the CDR3 is 13 residues long. The kept DNA is CDR3 alone, 39 bases in frame from the first base. The entry originates in a study of blood T cell repertoires in COVID-19 (dated by TCRdb to the early 2020s). The study in broad terms: Collaborator samples came from the United States, Italy and Spain and covered acute and convalescent phases of COVID-19. The prospective study material was composed of cDNA or gDNA derived from T cells, B-cell-depleted T cells, or PBMCs. The dataset comprised deeply sampled blood TCRbeta repertoires from subjects exposed to, actively infected with, or recovered from COVID-19. Samples were obtained from the ongoing ImmuneRACE study (first 160 participants) and from over 1,000 subjects provided by 6 global collaborators. The repertoires were released in a freely available public database intended as a resource for research on the immune response to SARS-CoV-2. Where HLA class I and class II types were available, the types were taken from metadata supplied by the sample provider, not from assay-based typing. Sample metadata almost always included a de-identified subject ID, COVID-19 status, age in years and sex. Results and caveats for the whole study, not just this receptor: The amount of clinical and demographic metadata varied by source and participant and was provided uncurated.

In Seattle, one collaborating source enrolled patients while the infection was active and tracked those patients longitudinally over the course of disease. Each collaborating institution followed its own protocols to collect whole blood in K2EDTA tubes. For TCRbeta analysis, collaborators shipped samples in one of three forms: frozen whole blood, isolated PBMCs, or DNA extracted from either of those sample types. The immunoSEQ Assay, a bias-controlled multiplex PCR, was used to amplify TCRbeta CDR3 regions from genomic DNA. The original methods were these. Nucleated cell counts per sample were estimated from amplification of reference gene primers within the assay. Sequence reads were collapsed and filtered to measure the absolute abundance of every unique TCRbeta CDR3 rearrangement. For each sample, productive Simpson clonality was calculated by taking the square root of Simpson's diversity index across productive rearrangements. TCRdb took over this immuneACCESS table, retaining in-frame rearrangements with V and J assigned. Such tables are incomplete; in checked studies, under half of the missing clones stem from an unresolved V gene, and the remainder is unexplained. The V and J calls and clone size were taken over from that table, and D and trimming were inferred from the DNA. Across this sample there are more than 150,000 clones, with 90% to 95% seen only once. The top ten clonotypes cover about 0.8% of the sample.

The sequence was collected from a man aged 25 to 40 with COVID-19, enrolled during active disease. Rearrangement joined TRBV7-2 to TRBJ2-3, with the D gene uncertain. Sequencing was done on a sample of peripheral blood. In nucleotide form, the sequence is TGTGCCAGCAGCTTACCAGGCACAGATACGCAGTATTTT. Translated, this is CASSLPGTDTQYF.